This T cell receptor (beta chain) was sequenced during a study of blood T cell repertoires in COVID-19. Across the whole study: Italy, Spain and the United States were the sources of the convalescent and acute COVID-19 samples. T cells, B-cell-depleted T cells, or PBMCs provided the cDNA or gDNA that served as material.

Original processing notes: Reference gene primer amplification yielded estimated nucleated cell counts. Sequencing was performed with immunoSEQ multiplex PCR; in TCRdb, only in-frame clones are kept and a portion is missing. The DNA gave D and trimming, while V, J and clone size come from that table. The sample holds 130,000 or so clones; roughly 81% are singletons and the top ten take about 13%. CDR3 length: 14 amino acids. Germline CDR1 is MNHEY and CDR2 is SVGAGI. V was shortened by 5 bases and J by 4 bases, with 14 bases between the two germline ends. The specimen was peripheral blood. The TCR originated in a human donor in a cohort sampled during active COVID-19. The chain links TRBV6-5 to TRBJ1-1; D is ambiguous. CDR3 protein: CASSPGSRGTEAFF. The CDR3 DNA is TGTGCCAGCAGTCCCGGGAGTCGAGGCACTGAAGCTTTCTTT.